The 15 T cell receptor beta chains below all came from one sample that was sequenced in a study of blood T cells in healthy people across ages (dated by TCRdb to about 2015). Library preparation was by 5' RACE. Data came from an Illumina HiSeq 2500. A second roughly 6 to 11 cycle PCR used a sample-barcoded 5' primer and a J-beta primer mix. TCRdb reran the public reads through fastp at Q25 and MiXCR, keeping productive beta chains. Records with the same CDR3 protein are collapsed into one entry carrying the most frequent genes and DNA. In this sample the table shows roughly 830,000 distinct CDR3 sequences, less than 80% of which occur a single time. The ten largest clones represent 25% to 30% of the sample. Sequencing input: blood. Receptor source: a man aged 30-40 years in good health.

The table lists this clonotype with a few counts. V and J are TRBV6-5 and TRBJ1-2; TRBD1 matches 7 bases. V was pared by 6 bases and J by 4 bases, with 8 bases of the junction left unmatched. Germline CDR1 MNHEY, CDR2 SVGAGI. This CDR3 has 14 residues. CDR3 in DNA: TGTGCCAGCAGCCAGGGACAGAAAGCCTATGGCTACACCTTC. Amino acid sequence: CASSQGQKAYGYTF.

The rearrangement links TRBV25-1 to TRBJ1-5; no clear D. The CDR3 extends over 15 amino acids. Germline assignment: CDR1 MGHDK and CDR2 SYGVNS. Trimming took off 1 base at V and 0 bases at J, with 7 bases between the two ends. Written as DNA, the CDR3 is TGTGCCAGCAGTGAATCAATCTATAGCAATCAGCCCCAGCATTTT. Its protein is CASSESIYSNQPQHF.

V is TRBV7-3 and J is TRBJ2-3, with D possibly TRBD1 on 5 matching bases. The V gene lost 4 bases and the J gene lost 4 bases, with 6 bases spanning the gap. The CDR3 runs 12 residues. Germline-derived CDR1 and CDR2 are SGHTA and FQGTGA. This CDR3 reads CASSSGSDTQYF. CDR3 DNA: TGTGCCAGCAGCTCAGGGTCAGATACGCAGTATTTT.

In its sample, this clonotype was seen a few times. This rearrangement joins TRBV7-2 to TRBJ2-7; 8 nucleotides line up with TRBD1. V lost 3 bases, J lost 3 bases, and 7 bases stayed unmatched. CDR3 length equals 15 residues. Germline CDR1 SGHTA, CDR2 FQGNSA. The CDR3: CASSLDRVTHYEQYF. The CDR3 region has the DNA TGTGCCAGCAGCTTGGACAGGGTCACGCACTACGAGCAGTACTTC.

This rearrangement joins TRBV10-3 to TRBJ2-5, with D perhaps TRBD2 (6 bases). Trimming stripped 7 bases from V and 5 bases from J, with 17 bases between. CDR1 is ENHRY and CDR2 is SYGVKD in the germline V gene. CDR3 length: 14 amino acids. The CDR3 DNA reads as TGTGCCATCATGAATTCGGGGAGCGGGGAGACCCAGTACTTC. This encodes CAIMNSGSGETQYF.

The rearrangement links TRBV29-1 to TRBJ2-1; the match to TRBD2 covers 7 bases. The CDR3 totals 12 residues. The germline V gene has CDR1 SQVTM and CDR2 ANQGSEA. V dropped 8 bases and J dropped 6; count of bases not matched to a gene: 7. The CDR3: CSSAGGGNEQFF. The DNA of the CDR3 is TGCAGCTCCGCTGGCGGGGGCAATGAGCAGTTCTTC.

V and J are TRBV5-1 and TRBJ2-1; D gene uncertain. The CDR3 consists of 15 residues. Germline CDR1 reads SGHRS; CDR2 reads YFSETQ. Trimming stripped 0 bases from V and 4 bases from J, with 11 bases between. CDR3 in DNA: TGCGCCAGCAGCTTGGAGCCGAAGCAGTACAATGAGCAGTTCTTC. Translation: CASSLEPKQYNEQFF.

The chain carries TRBV6-1 and TRBJ2-5; 7 bases agree with TRBD1. The DNA end is a closer match to TRBJ2-7, so the J assignment may be wrong. CDR1 is MNHNS, CDR2 SASEGT, per germline. This CDR3 has 13 residues. The CDR3 protein is CASSEYRGYEQYF. The CDR3 DNA reads TGTGCCAGCAGTGAATACAGGGGTTACGAGCAGTACTTC.

This sequence joins TRBV28 and TRBJ2-4; D is possibly TRBD1 or TRBD2 (5 bases each). The end of the DNA fits TRBJ2-7 better, so the J call may be wrong. This CDR3 spans 16 amino acids. CDR1 MDHEN and CDR2 SYDVKM come from the germline V gene. The CDR3 DNA is TGTGCCAGCAGTTTCCCTCGGGACGGGAACTCCTACGAGCAGTACTTC. Translation gives CASSFPRDGNSYEQYF.

The chain recombines TRBV25-1 with TRBJ1-1; D remains ambiguous. Germline lookup yields CDR1 MGHDK and CDR2 SYGVNS. V was pared by 3 bases and J by 7 bases, with 9 bases between. The length of the CDR3 is 12 residues. DNA of the CDR3: TGTGCCAGCAGTGACTCTCAGCTTGAAGCTTTCTTT. It specifies CASSDSQLEAFF.

This chain connects TRBV2 to TRBJ2-7, with 9 bases aligning to TRBD1. CDR3 length equals 15 residues. V was pared by 6 bases and J by 4 bases, with 10 bases of the junction left unmatched. Germline CDR1 reads SNHLY; CDR2 reads FYNNEI. The CDR3 nucleotides read TGTGCCAGCAGCCCTTCCGGGACAGGGATTTACGAGCAGTACTTC. This translates into CASSPSGTGIYEQYF.

J is TRBJ2-7 and V is TRBV12-3 or TRBV12-4, with a tentative D call TRBD1 (6 bases). This CDR3 region has 15 residues. Trimming took 4 bases from V and 0 from J, leaving 13 bases between them. The CDR3 here is CASSSQGEGSYEQYF. The CDR3 DNA is TGTGCCAGCAGTTCACAGGGTGAAGGCTCCTACGAGCAGTACTTC.

V usage is TRBV24-1 and J usage is TRBJ1-2; 8 bases align to TRBD1. Germline assignment: CDR1 KGHDR and CDR2 SFDVKD. The CDR3 is 15 amino acids. Trimming at V came to 4 bases and at J to 4 bases, leaving 7 bases not matched to a gene. Here the CDR3 DNA reads TGTGCCACCAGTGAGTCACAGGGGGACGGCTATGGCTACACCTTC. Its protein product is CATSESQGDGYGYTF.

V is TRBV29-1 and J is TRBJ2-4; the D call may be TRBD1 or TRBD2 (6 bases each). The DNA end favors TRBJ2-7, so the J call may be wrong. Germline CDR1 and CDR2: SQVTM and ANQGSEA. The CDR3 length is 11 residues. In DNA form, the CDR3 reads TGCAGCGTAATAGGGGGGTACGAGCAGTACTTC. Its protein is CSVIGGYEQYF.

V usage is TRBV5-6 and J usage is TRBJ2-1; 10 bases align to TRBD2. CDR3 length: 16 residues. Germline V gives CDR1 SGHDT, CDR2 YYEEEE. V shed 4 bases, J shed 3 bases, and the junction held 7 bases outside the gene matches. CDR3 amino acids: CASSGEGLAHYNEQFF. For the CDR3, the DNA is TGTGCCAGCAGCGGAGAGGGACTAGCGCACTACAATGAGCAGTTCTTC. The whole variable domain, filled in from reference TRBV5-6 and TRBJ2-1, reads DAGVTQSPTHLIKTRGQQVTLRCSPKSGHDTVSWYQQALGQGPQFIFQYYEEEERQRGNFPDRFSGHQFPNYSSELNVNALLLGDSALYLCASSGEGLAHYNEQFFGPGTRLTVL.